Given below is one TCR beta chain in context. These data originate in a study of OX40 agonist ivuxolimab in advanced cancers. As for the study in general: The study treated patients with ivuxolimab, an agonistic anti-OX40 (CD134) antibody.

The protocol was immunoSEQ multiplex PCR, while the TCRdb copy is restricted to in-frame clones and leaves out a portion. This table has about 72,000 clones, roughly 80% appearing once. The CDR3 covers 16 residues. The V gene's germline CDR1 is GTSNPN and CDR2 SVGIG (reference sequence). V was clipped by 0 bases and J by 11 bases, with 23 bases between them. This chain uses TRBV30 with TRBJ1-5; tentatively, D is TRBD1 (6 bases). The receptor was derived from an adult with an advanced solid tumor such as melanoma, head and neck, liver or kidney cancer. This material consisted of CD4+ or CD8+ T cells sorted from blood, taken in a trial of the OX40 agonist ivuxolimab. The CDR3, as DNA: TGTGCCTGGAGTGTAGGTTCGGGGGGCTCAATTTCAGCCCAGCATTTT. Residues: CAWSVGSGGSISAQHF. Full variable domain (rest looked up from reference TRBV30 and TRBJ1-5): SQTIHQWPATLVQPVGSPLSLECTVEGTSNPNLYWYRQAAGRGLQLLFYSVGIGQISSEVPQNLSASRPQDRQFILSSKKLLLSDSGFYLCAWSVGSGGSISAQHFGDGTRLSIL.